A single sample is the source of the 22 T cell receptor beta chains below, sequenced in a study of human T cells and chemical hapten exposure. Regarding time point: pre-sensitization, week 0. Treatment reported: therapeutic diphenylcyclopropenone sensitization with weekly scalp DPC. TCRdb called the RACE reads again in MiXCR, with one record for every CDR3 protein. The sample carries about 110,000 distinct CDR3 sequences, 12% recorded once. The sample was whole blood, taken in connection with sensitization to the hapten diphenylcyclopropenone (DPC). All receptors come from a woman in her 50s with alopecia areata. Some clones in this sample may be carry-over from other donors' samples.

V usage is TRBV18 and J usage is TRBJ1-1; D uncertain. This CDR3 comprises 17 residues. V lost 6 bases and J 2 bases, leaving 22 bases between the germline ends. Germline V gene sequence: CDR1 KGHSH, CDR2 LQKENI. For the CDR3, the DNA is TGTGCCAGCTCGACCTTGAAGGGTGGACGCGAAAACACTGAAGCTTTCTTT. Its translation is CASSTLKGGRENTEAFF.

This clonotype was found a few times. The chain couples TRBV28 to TRBJ1-1, with TRBD1 matching over 9 bases. Germline-derived CDR1 and CDR2 are MDHEN and SYDVKM. The V gene end was trimmed by 5 bases and the J gene end by 3 bases; junction bases not matched to a gene: 13. This CDR3 has 17 residues. The CDR3 sequence: CASSTGTGKRWDTEAFF. In DNA, the CDR3 is TGTGCCAGCAGTACCGGGACAGGGAAGCGTTGGGACACTGAAGCTTTCTTT.

This clonotype has ten or more counts. The chain employs TRBV18 and TRBJ1-2, with D possibly matching TRBD1 (6 bases). The CDR3 is 13 residues long. Trimming took off 0 bases at V and 4 bases at J, with 6 bases between the two ends. CDR1 KGHSH and CDR2 LQKENI come from the germline V gene. The CDR3, as DNA: TGTGCCAGCTCACCACCGACAGGCTATGGCTACACCTTC. Protein product: CASSPPTGYGYTF.

There are a few counts of this clonotype. This chain joins TRBV3-1 and TRBJ1-2; TRBD1 is a possible D gene (5 bases). Germline assignment: CDR1 LGHDT and CDR2 YNNKEL (reference sequence). This CDR3 comprises 16 residues. V was trimmed by 1 base and J by 4 bases, leaving 16 bases between them. The CDR3 DNA reads TGTGCCAGCAGCCAAGTGGATGGGAGGGGTCCCTATGGCTACACCTTC. Protein sequence: CASSQVDGRGPYGYTF.

This clonotype showed up just a few times. The chain is built from TRBV2 and TRBJ1-4; D unresolved. Germline CDR1 is SNHLY and CDR2 is FYNNEI. The V gene lost 3 bases and the J gene lost 8 bases, with 10 bases spanning the gap. The CDR3 contains 13 residues. The CDR3 loop is CASSDPGKEKLFF. For the CDR3, the DNA is TGTGCCAGCAGTGACCCGGGGAAGGAAAAACTGTTTTTT.

This clonotype was seen more than once but under ten times. The V gene is TRBV7-9, the J gene TRBJ1-1, with D uncertain. The length of the CDR3 is 14 residues. CDR1 SEHNR and CDR2 FQNEAQ come from the germline V gene (reference sequence). The V gene lost 1 base and the J gene lost 6 bases, with 12 bases spanning the gap. The CDR3 is CASSLEGTRAEAFF. The CDR3, as DNA: TGTGCCAGCAGCTTAGAGGGAACTCGGGCTGAAGCTTTCTTT.

The sample holds many counts of this clonotype. The V and J genes are TRBV5-6 and TRBJ2-5; tentative D call: TRBD1 (5 bases). Trimming shortened V by 0 bases and J by 4 bases, and 13 bases separated the two germline ends. The CDR3 contains 15 residues. Germline assignment: CDR1 SGHDT and CDR2 YYEEEE. DNA of the CDR3: TGTGCCAGCAGCTTGGAGACAGCTTTTGGAGAGACCCAGTACTTC. As protein: CASSLETAFGETQYF.

This chain links TRBV7-9 with TRBJ1-2; TRBD1 is a possible D gene (6 bases). The CDR3 consists of 14 residues. V was pared by 3 bases and J by 2 bases, with 10 bases between. Germline values: CDR1 SEHNR, CDR2 FQNEAQ (reference sequence). The CDR3 region is CASSLGQQNYGYTF. CDR3 in DNA: TGTGCCAGCAGCTTGGGACAACAGAACTATGGCTACACCTTC.

There are a few counts of this clonotype. V gene TRBV20-1 combines with J gene TRBJ2-1, with 8 positions matching TRBD2. The CDR3 extends over 16 amino acids. J lost 3 bases, V lost 4 bases, and 11 bases had no gene match. Germline loops: CDR1 DFQATT, CDR2 SNEGSKA (reference sequence). CDR3 sequence (DNA): TGCAGTGCTATCCCTGCGAGCGGGGGCCTCTACAATGAGCAGTTCTTC. Translation: CSAIPASGGLYNEQFF.

This clonotype was seen more than once but under ten times. The gene calls are TRBV7-8 and TRBJ1-5; the match to TRBD1 covers 7 bases. The trim removed 4 bases at V and 3 bases at J, leaving 6 bases unmatched. From germline, CDR1 is SGHVS and CDR2 FQNEAQ. There are 15 residues in the CDR3. CDR3 coding DNA: TGTGCCAGCAGCTCTGACAGGGAGGACAATCAGCCCCAGCATTTT. This sequence encodes CASSSDREDNQPQHF.

This clonotype was recorded many times. This chain joins TRBV19 and TRBJ1-1; 10 bases map to TRBD1. This CDR3 contains 13 residues. Germline values: CDR1 LNHDA, CDR2 SQIVND (reference sequence). V gave up 7 bases and J gave up 6 bases; unmatched junction bases: 5. CDR3 amino acids: CASKKTGGPEAFF. The CDR3, as DNA: TGTGCCAGTAAGAAGACAGGGGGCCCTGAAGCTTTCTTT.

This sequence joins TRBV28 and TRBJ1-2, with D unclear. The CDR3 is made up of 13 amino acids. V lost 6 bases, J lost 0 bases, and 8 bases lay in between. Germline assignment: CDR1 MDHEN and CDR2 SYDVKM. The CDR3 DNA reads as TGTGCCAGCAGCCTGGACGCTAACTATGGCTACACCTTC. Translated, it gives CASSLDANYGYTF.

This clonotype was counted a few times. The chain recombines TRBV7-9 with TRBJ1-1, with unresolved D. Per the germline V gene, CDR1 is SEHNR and CDR2 is FQNEAQ (reference sequence). V dropped 6 bases and J dropped 5 bases, with 7 bases sitting between them. This CDR3 spans 11 amino acids. The CDR3 DNA reads TGTGCCAGCAGGAGCTTGACTGAAGCTTTCTTT. Translation gives CASRSLTEAFF.

This clonotype was detected a few times. The chain couples TRBV29-1 to TRBJ2-5, with a tentative D call TRBD2 (6 bases). CDR1 and CDR2 (germline): SQVTM, ANQGSEA. Trimming left V 7 bases short and J 3 bases short, with 24 bases between. The CDR3 length is 16 residues. In DNA form, the CDR3 reads TGCAGCGCCGGCTGGGGACCCGGAGCGGGCGAAGAGACCCAGTACTTC. Amino acid sequence: CSAGWGPGAGEETQYF.

V is TRBV5-1 and J is TRBJ2-7, with D hard to call. Germline V lookup: CDR1 SGHRS, CDR2 YFSETQ. This CDR3 is 14 amino acids long. V was clipped by 4 bases and J by 1 base, with 12 bases between them. CDR3 nucleotide sequence: TGCGCCAGCAGCCCGCCGTTTAGTTCCTACGAGCAGTACTTC. This codes for CASSPPFSSYEQYF.

This clonotype has a handful of counts. The chain has TRBV5-1 and TRBJ1-4; D ambiguous. V lost 0 bases, J lost 5 bases, and 8 bases lay in between. The CDR3 has 14 residues. Germline V gene sequence: CDR1 SGHRS, CDR2 YFSETQ. This CDR3 is CASSLVAVNEKLFF. CDR3 nucleotides: TGCGCCAGCAGCTTGGTAGCAGTAAATGAAAAACTGTTTTTT.

The V gene is TRBV29-1, the J gene TRBJ1-4, with D perhaps matching TRBD1 (6 bases). CDR3 length: 13 residues. Per germline, CDR1 SQVTM and CDR2 ANQGSEA. V was clipped by 4 bases and J by 4 bases, with 10 bases between them. The CDR3: CSVGGQYNEKLFF. In DNA, the CDR3 is TGCAGCGTTGGAGGACAGTATAATGAAAAACTGTTTTTT.

In its sample, this clonotype was seen a few times. V and J are TRBV12-3 or TRBV12-4 and TRBJ1-2; D gene uncertain. Trimming left V 6 bases short and J 5 bases short, with 13 bases between. This CDR3 spans 13 amino acids. In nucleotides, the CDR3 is TGTGCCAGCAGCCGGGAAGAGGCGTATGGCTACACCTTC. It yields the protein CASSREEAYGYTF.

Ten or more counts support this clonotype. The chain is built from TRBV18 and TRBJ1-5; D gene ambiguous. Deletions cut 4 bases from V and 0 bases from J, with 10 bases between. This CDR3 contains 15 residues. Per the germline V gene, CDR1 is KGHSH and CDR2 is LQKENI. The CDR3 sequence: CASSHGPPSNQPQHF. The CDR3 DNA is TGTGCCAGCTCACACGGACCCCCTAGCAATCAGCCCCAGCATTTT.

The chain combines TRBV7-2 with TRBJ1-6; 7 bases are shared with TRBD1. Germline V CDR1 and CDR2: SGHTA, FQGNSA. The CDR3 consists of 16 residues. With 8 bases clipped from V and 6 bases from J, the junction kept 13 bases outside the gene matches. CDR3 protein: CASGLSRDRVNSPLHF. The CDR3 DNA reads as TGTGCCAGCGGTTTATCGAGGGACAGAGTTAATTCACCCCTCCACTTT.

In its sample, this clonotype was seen many times. This chain joins TRBV27 and TRBJ2-1; 12 bases align to TRBD2. The CDR3 has 15 residues. Germline-derived CDR1 and CDR2 are MNHEY and SMNVEV (reference sequence). Trimming took 6 bases from V and 15 from J; bases not matched to a gene: 15. CDR3 nucleotides: TGTGCCAGCAGCCAAACCGGGACTAGCGGGCGGCCTTGGTTCTTC. Translation gives CASSQTGTSGRPWFF.

The chain recombines TRBV11-2 with TRBJ1-2; D call uncertain. Germline CDR1 and CDR2: SGHAT and FQNNGV. Trimming left V 4 bases short and J 8 bases short, with 17 bases between. This CDR3 has 14 amino acids. CDR3 protein: CASSSLSTPKGYTF. As DNA, the CDR3 is TGTGCCAGCAGCTCCTTAAGTACTCCAAAGGGCTACACCTTC.